This TCR beta chain was identified in a study of cytotoxic CD8 clonotypes in ibrutinib-treated CLL. Study details: There were, on average, around 260,000 productive templates and around 90,000 productive rearrangements per sample.

Trimming pared 0 bases from V and 7 bases from J, leaving 10 bases between. Germline assignment: CDR1 SGDLS and CDR2 YYNGEE. The CDR3 extends over 14 amino acids. In regard to this clone: Its antigen is undetermined.

Study-wide points: Clonality, elevated at ibrutinib response, dropped back toward baseline at progression. Clonality measured at baseline exceeded age-matched healthy donors, tracking circulating CD8+ T-cell counts.

TCRdb keeps only in-frame clones here, not all; method: immunoSEQ multiplex PCR. Found here are about 250,000 clones, 70% of them singletons; the top ten hold roughly 15%. This clonotype originated in a human donor with chronic lymphocytic leukemia. V gene TRBV9 combines with J gene TRBJ2-2, with D maybe TRBD1 (5 bases). The sample in question was PBMCs, obtained after 24 months of ibrutinib treatment. The CDR3 loop is CASSVGWGIGELFF. CDR3 DNA: TGTGCCAGCAGCGTAGGATGGGGCATCGGGGAGCTGTTTTTT.